The next 26 T cell receptor beta chains were all read from a single sample in a study of B cell selection in AIRE deficiency. Sorted regulatory T cells were CD4-positive, CD25-high and CD127-low or negative. Sequenced by immunoSEQ multiplex PCR; TCRdb stores in-frame clones only, minus some. The profile shows around 1,600 clones, 80% to 85% of them singletons. The sample was CD4+CD25+ Tregs sorted from PBMCs. The receptors derive from a human donor in good health.

V is TRBV27 and J is TRBJ2-7; perhaps TRBD2 as D (5 bases). V was cut by 8 bases and J by 3 bases, with 20 bases left in between. The CDR3 is 15 amino acids. The germline CDR1 and CDR2 sequences are MNHEY and SMNVEV (reference sequence). DNA for the CDR3: TGTGCCAGCGGCCGGAGGCTCCCCCACTACTACGAGCAGTACTTC. Amino acid sequence: CASGRRLPHYYEQYF.

This clone has just one count. The chain recombines TRBV7-8 with TRBJ2-2; the D gene is possibly TRBD1 (7 bases). CDR3 size: 14 residues. Deletions cut 8 bases from V and 11 bases from J, with 21 bases between. CDR1 is SGHVS, CDR2 FQNEAQ, per germline. The CDR3 loop is CASGPGGGLGELFF. CDR3 DNA sequence: TGTGCCAGCGGCCCTGGAGGGGGCCTCGGAGAGCTGTTTTTT.

The J gene is TRBJ2-1, the V gene TRBV5-5, with D possibly called TRBD1 or TRBD2 (5 bases each). CDR1 SGHKS and CDR2 YYEKEE come from the germline V gene (reference sequence). This CDR3 has 14 amino acids. V was pared by 6 bases and J by 9 bases, with 19 bases between. The CDR3 nucleotides read TGTGCCAGCATTCTCCTTTTAACAGGAGGTGAGCAGTTCTTC. Protein sequence: CASILLLTGGEQFF.

This chain links TRBV29-1 with TRBJ1-3; no clear D. The CDR3 consists of 13 residues. V was pared by 4 bases and J by 0 bases, with 7 bases between. CDR1 is SQVTM, CDR2 ANQGSEA, per germline. The chain's CDR3 is CSVVPDSGNTIYF. The CDR3 DNA sequence: TGCAGCGTTGTACCCGACTCTGGAAACACCATATATTTT.

The CDR3 reads CATLPPSGVYNEQFF. As DNA, the CDR3 is TGTGCCACCCTCCCCCCTAGCGGGGTATACAATGAGCAGTTCTTC. This rearrangement joins TRBV6-5 to TRBJ2-1; 9 positions match TRBD2. Germline CDR1 and CDR2: MNHEY and SVGAGI. CDR3 length equals 15 residues. V was clipped by 10 bases and J by 4 bases; unmatched bases: 11.

The genes are TRBV10-3 and TRBJ2-7; TRBD1 agrees at 12 bases. CDR1 is ENHRY and CDR2 is SYGVKD in the germline V gene. The CDR3 sequence is 18 residues long. Losses at the gene ends were 6 bases for V and 5 bases for J; bases not matched to a gene: 17. CDR3 residues: CAISTASGTGGAGNEQYF. The DNA of the CDR3 is TGTGCCATCAGCACAGCCTCCGGGACAGGGGGCGCGGGTAACGAGCAGTACTTC.

The V call is TRBV9, the J call TRBJ2-1, with 12 nucleotides matching TRBD2. CDR1 and CDR2 from the germline V gene are SGDLS and YYNGEE. The length of the CDR3 is 16 residues. The ends lost 4 bases at V and 4 bases at J; junction bases unmatched: 6. The DNA for the CDR3 is TGTGCCAGCAGCACCGGACTAGCGGGAATATACAATGAGCAGTTCTTC. Translation gives CASSTGLAGIYNEQFF.

The chain is built from TRBV2 and TRBJ2-1, with D unclear. This CDR3 contains 14 residues. CDR1 is SNHLY and CDR2 is FYNNEI in the germline V gene. V lost 5 bases, J lost 2 bases, and 10 bases lay in between. Here the CDR3 DNA reads TGTGCCAGCAGTTGGAATGTTCCCTACAATGAGCAGTTCTTC. Protein product: CASSWNVPYNEQFF. Supplemented by reference TRBV2 and TRBJ2-1, the full variable domain reads EPEVTQTPSHQVTQMGQEVILRCVPISNHLYFYWYRQILGQKVEFLVSFYNNEISEKSEIFDDQFSVERPDGSNFTLKIRSTKLEDSAMYFCASSWNVPYNEQFFGPGTRLTVL.

This clone was detected only a few times. The V call is TRBV14, the J call TRBJ1-2, with D possibly being TRBD1 (6 bases). The CDR3 is made up of 14 amino acids. Trimming cost V 0 bases and J 3 bases, with 8 bases left between them. From germline, CDR1 is SGHDN and CDR2 FVKESK. The CDR3 loop is CASSQDRGYYGYTF. The CDR3 coding sequence is TGTGCCAGCAGCCAAGACAGGGGATACTATGGCTACACCTTC.

The chain is built from TRBV21-1 and TRBJ1-5; the D call TRBD1 from the table was never checked on the DNA. TRBV21-1 corresponds to a pseudogene. The CDR3 sequence is 16 residues long. CDR3 region: CASSTDRQNSNQPQHF. Written as DNA, the CDR3 is TGTGCCAGCAGCACGGACAGGCAGAATAGCAATCAGCCCCAGCATTTT.

A single count supports this clone. The chain's CDR3 is CSVDWKRGRVTTEAFF. DNA of the CDR3: TGCAGCGTTGATTGGAAGCGGGGCCGAGTTACCACTGAAGCTTTCTTT. The rearrangement joins TRBV29-1 to TRBJ1-1, with D perhaps matching TRBD1 (5 bases). From germline, CDR1 is SQVTM and CDR2 ANQGSEA. Trimming removed 3 bases from V and 4 bases from J, with 21 bases in between. CDR3 length: 16 residues.

J is TRBJ1-1 and V is TRBV6-6, with 7 nucleotides matching TRBD1. This CDR3 region has 14 residues. Germline assignment: CDR1 MNHNY and CDR2 SVGAGI (reference sequence). With 8 bases clipped from V and 3 bases from J, the junction kept 9 bases outside the gene matches. CDR3 sequence reads: CASEYRGEDTEAFF. In DNA, the CDR3 is TGTGCCAGCGAATACAGGGGCGAGGACACTGAAGCTTTCTTT.

This sequence joins TRBV15 and TRBJ2-3; D is tentatively TRBD1 or TRBD2 (6 bases each). This CDR3 comprises 18 residues. Trimming shortened V by 0 bases and J by 4 bases, and 20 bases separated the two germline ends. Germline assignment: CDR1 LNHNV and CDR2 YYDKDF (reference sequence). In DNA, the CDR3 is TGTGCCACCAGCAGAGATCTTGGGTCTAGTAGGGGGGCAGATACGCAGTATTTT. It yields the protein CATSRDLGSSRGADTQYF.

The chain combines TRBV28 with TRBJ1-2; D is unclear. The CDR3 consists of 15 residues. The V gene's germline CDR1 is MDHEN and CDR2 SYDVKM. V lost 2 bases, J lost 4 bases, and 14 bases lay in between. CDR3 DNA: TGTGCCAGCAGTTTAGCCCCGGGAGGTCTCTATGGCTACACCTTC. It encodes CASSLAPGGLYGYTF.

The count of this clone is one. The rearrangement joins TRBV5-1 to TRBJ1-2; D is perhaps TRBD1 (5 bases). Trimming shortened V by 4 bases and J by 6 bases, and 13 bases separated the two germline ends. The CDR3 has 13 residues. CDR1 and CDR2 from the germline V gene are SGHRS and YFSETQ. CDR3: CASSGRDFHGYTF. The CDR3 nucleotides read TGCGCCAGCAGCGGCCGGGACTTTCATGGCTACACCTTC.

The chain combines TRBV28 with TRBJ1-1; unclear D gene. CDR3 size: 16 residues. V was shortened by 6 bases and J by 3 bases, with 20 bases between the two germline ends. Germline V gives CDR1 MDHEN, CDR2 SYDVKM. CDR3 region: CASSRRYGGSDTEAFF. DNA for the CDR3: TGTGCCAGCAGCCGGCGGTACGGTGGCTCGGACACTGAAGCTTTCTTT.

V is TRBV5-1 and J is TRBJ2-7; 15 bases align to TRBD2. With 3 bases clipped from V and 2 bases from J, the junction kept 9 bases outside the gene matches. Germline loops: CDR1 SGHRS, CDR2 YFSETQ. The CDR3 is 18 residues long. The CDR3 sequence is CASSSGLAGGRRAYEQYF. Here the CDR3 DNA reads TGCGCCAGCAGCTCCGGACTAGCGGGAGGGAGGAGAGCCTACGAGCAGTACTTC. Looking up the rest from reference TRBV5-1 and TRBJ2-7 gives the full variable domain: KAGVTQTPRYLIKTRGQQVTLSCSPISGHRSVSWYQQTPGQGLQFLFEYFSETQRNKGNFPGRFSGRQFSNSRSEMNVSTLELGDSALYLCASSSGLAGGRRAYEQYFGPGTRLTVT.

In this sample, this clone turned up a few times. The V call is TRBV6-6, the J call TRBJ1-1, with 7 bases aligning to TRBD1. Germline values: CDR1 MNHNY, CDR2 SVGAGI (reference sequence). The CDR3 length is 14 residues. Trimming took 8 bases from V and 11 from J; bases not matched to a gene: 17. CDR3 sequence reads: CASFGTGAMPLAFF. In DNA form, the CDR3 reads TGTGCCAGCTTTGGAACAGGGGCGATGCCCCTCGCTTTCTTT.

This clone has a single count. The CDR3 reads CASSLANRAISGNTIYF. CDR3 nucleotide sequence: TGTGCCAGCAGCTTAGCGAACAGGGCCATCTCTGGAAACACCATATATTTT. The V and J genes are TRBV7-8 and TRBJ1-3; a possible D gene is TRBD1 (6 bases). V gave up 0 bases and J gave up 0 bases, with 12 bases separating them. Germline V gene lookup returns CDR1 SGHVS and CDR2 FQNEAQ. This CDR3 has 17 amino acids.

V gene TRBV14 combines with J gene TRBJ1-2; D call uncertain. The germline V and J ends were trimmed by 0 bases and 4 bases, with 6 bases remaining between them. This CDR3 contains 13 residues. Germline V gene sequence: CDR1 SGHDN, CDR2 FVKESK. For the CDR3, the DNA is TGTGCCAGCAGCCAAGATAAGGGCTATGGCTACACCTTC. Its translation: CASSQDKGYGYTF.

This clone was recorded a few times. This rearrangement joins TRBV4-2 to TRBJ1-2, with 7 positions matching TRBD1. J was trimmed by 8 bases and V by 3 bases; bases with no gene match: 6. CDR3 length equals 13 residues. The germline V gene encodes CDR1 LGHNA and CDR2 YNFKEQ. The CDR3 nucleotides read TGTGCCAGCAGCCATCAGGGGGGCCGGGGCTACACCTTC. This gives the protein CASSHQGGRGYTF.

The V gene is TRBV27, the J gene TRBJ2-7, with D maybe TRBD2 (6 bases). The CDR3 is 16 residues long. V gave up 7 bases and J gave up 7 bases, with 26 bases separating them. Per the germline V gene, CDR1 is MNHEY and CDR2 is SMNVEV (reference sequence). CDR3 DNA sequence: TGTGCCAGCACCCCGTTAGAGGGACTCAAGAAGTTTGAGCAGTACTTC. This codes for CASTPLEGLKKFEQYF.

The chain joins TRBV6-1 to TRBJ1-5; the match to TRBD1 covers 8 bases. The CDR3 is 15 residues long. Trimming at V came to 6 bases and at J to 6 bases, leaving 10 bases not matched to a gene. From germline, CDR1 is MNHNS and CDR2 SASEGT. The CDR3: CASRGIQGERQPQHF. As DNA, the CDR3 is TGTGCCAGCAGGGGAATACAGGGGGAGCGTCAGCCCCAGCATTTT.

The gene calls are TRBV9 and TRBJ2-1, with TRBD2 matching 7 bases. Germline V gene lookup returns CDR1 SGDLS and CDR2 YYNGEE. The CDR3 extends over 15 amino acids. J gave up 7 bases and V 6 bases, and 13 bases lay outside the gene matches. The CDR3 here is CASTRLGGSVNEQFF. The CDR3 DNA follows: TGTGCCAGCACCCGACTAGGCGGGAGTGTTAATGAGCAGTTCTTC.

CDR3 nucleotides: TGTGCCAGTCGAGGGGCAGTGAACACTGAAGCTTTCTTT. It specifies CASRGAVNTEAFF. This chain joins TRBV28 and TRBJ1-1, with D possibly matching TRBD1 (5 bases). Looked up from germline, CDR1 is MDHEN and CDR2 is SYDVKM. CDR3 length: 13 amino acids. V was clipped by 9 bases and J by 0 bases, with 11 bases between them.

The V and J genes are TRBV4-3 and TRBJ2-5; D may be TRBD1 (5 bases). Germline CDR1 and CDR2: LGHNA and YSLEER. Deletions cut 4 bases from V and 6 bases from J, with 15 bases between. The CDR3 has 14 residues. Here the CDR3 DNA reads TGCGCCAGCAGCCCGTACCAGGGCTCGAAGACCCAGTACTTC. Its protein product is CASSPYQGSKTQYF.